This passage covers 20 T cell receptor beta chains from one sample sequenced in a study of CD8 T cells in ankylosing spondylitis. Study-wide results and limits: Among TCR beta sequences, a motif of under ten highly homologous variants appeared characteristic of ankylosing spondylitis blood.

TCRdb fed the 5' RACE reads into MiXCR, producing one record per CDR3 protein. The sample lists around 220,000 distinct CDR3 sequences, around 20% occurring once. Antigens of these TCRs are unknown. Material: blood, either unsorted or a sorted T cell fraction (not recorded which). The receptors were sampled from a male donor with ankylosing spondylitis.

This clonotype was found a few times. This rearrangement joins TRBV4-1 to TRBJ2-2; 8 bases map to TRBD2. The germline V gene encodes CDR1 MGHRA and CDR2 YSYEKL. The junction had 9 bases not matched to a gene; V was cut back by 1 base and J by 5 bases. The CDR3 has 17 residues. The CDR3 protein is CASSQAGGLAVTGELFF. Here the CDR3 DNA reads TGCGCCAGCAGCCAAGCGGGAGGGCTAGCGGTAACCGGGGAGCTGTTTTTT.

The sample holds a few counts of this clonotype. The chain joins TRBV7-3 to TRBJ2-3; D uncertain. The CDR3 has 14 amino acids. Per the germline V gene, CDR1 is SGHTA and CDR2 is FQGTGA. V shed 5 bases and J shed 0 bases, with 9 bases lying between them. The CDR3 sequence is CASSRLGSTDTQYF. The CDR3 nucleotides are TGTGCCAGCAGCCGCCTCGGCAGCACAGATACGCAGTATTTT.

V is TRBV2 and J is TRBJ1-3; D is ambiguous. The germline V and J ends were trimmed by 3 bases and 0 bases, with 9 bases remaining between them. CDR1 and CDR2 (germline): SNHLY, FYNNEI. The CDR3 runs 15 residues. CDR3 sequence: CASSDWTVSGNTIYF. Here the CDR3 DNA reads TGTGCCAGCAGTGATTGGACGGTCTCTGGAAACACCATATATTTT.

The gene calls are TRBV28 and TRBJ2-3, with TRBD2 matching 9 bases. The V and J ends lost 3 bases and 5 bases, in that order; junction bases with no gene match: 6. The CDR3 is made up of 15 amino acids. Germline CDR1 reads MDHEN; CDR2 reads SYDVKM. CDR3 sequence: CASSLRGGPRDTQYF. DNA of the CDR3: TGTGCCAGCAGTTTGCGGGGGGGCCCGAGAGATACGCAGTATTTT.

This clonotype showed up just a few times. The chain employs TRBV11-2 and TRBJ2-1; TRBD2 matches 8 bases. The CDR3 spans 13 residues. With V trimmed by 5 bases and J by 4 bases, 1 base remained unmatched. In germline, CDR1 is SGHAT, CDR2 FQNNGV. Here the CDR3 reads CASSPGGYNEQFF. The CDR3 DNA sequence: TGTGCCAGCAGCCCGGGGGGGTACAATGAGCAGTTCTTC.

CDR3: CASTPTGVTGELFF. Written as DNA, the CDR3 is TGTGCCAGCACCCCGACAGGGGTCACCGGGGAGCTGTTTTTT. This sequence joins TRBV12-3 or TRBV12-4 and TRBJ2-2, with 8 nucleotides matching TRBD1. J lost 4 bases, V lost 7 bases, and 5 bases had no gene match. The CDR3 has 14 amino acids.

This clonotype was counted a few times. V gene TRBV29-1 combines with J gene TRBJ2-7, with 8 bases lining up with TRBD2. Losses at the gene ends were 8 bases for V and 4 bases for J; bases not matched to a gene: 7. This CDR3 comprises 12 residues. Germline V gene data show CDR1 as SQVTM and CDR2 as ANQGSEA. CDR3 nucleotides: TGCAGCACCCGGGGACTAGGTTACGAGCAGTACTTC. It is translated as CSTRGLGYEQYF.

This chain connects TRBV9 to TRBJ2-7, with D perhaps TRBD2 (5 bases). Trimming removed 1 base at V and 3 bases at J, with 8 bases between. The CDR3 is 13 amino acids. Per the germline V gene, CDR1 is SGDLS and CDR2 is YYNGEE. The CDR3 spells CASSVFSGYEQYF. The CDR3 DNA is TGTGCCAGCAGCGTATTCAGCGGCTACGAGCAGTACTTC.

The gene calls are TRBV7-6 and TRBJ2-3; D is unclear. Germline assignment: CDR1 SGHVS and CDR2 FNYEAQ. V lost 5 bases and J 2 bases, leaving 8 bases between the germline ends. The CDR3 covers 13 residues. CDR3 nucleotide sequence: TGTGCCAGCAGCCAAAGGGTCACAGATACGCAGTATTTT. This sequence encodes CASSQRVTDTQYF.

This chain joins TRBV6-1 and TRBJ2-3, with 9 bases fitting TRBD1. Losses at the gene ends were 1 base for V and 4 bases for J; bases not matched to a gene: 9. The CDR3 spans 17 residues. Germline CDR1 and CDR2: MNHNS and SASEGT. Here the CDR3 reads CASSEDQGQGYSDTQYF. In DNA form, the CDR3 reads TGTGCCAGCAGTGAAGACCAGGGACAGGGTTACTCAGATACGCAGTATTTT.

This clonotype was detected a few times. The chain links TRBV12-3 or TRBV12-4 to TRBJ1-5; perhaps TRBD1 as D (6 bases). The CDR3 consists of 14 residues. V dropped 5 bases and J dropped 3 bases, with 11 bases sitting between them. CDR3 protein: CASSRTEINQPQHF. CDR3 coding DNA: TGTGCCAGCAGTAGGACAGAGATCAATCAGCCCCAGCATTTT.

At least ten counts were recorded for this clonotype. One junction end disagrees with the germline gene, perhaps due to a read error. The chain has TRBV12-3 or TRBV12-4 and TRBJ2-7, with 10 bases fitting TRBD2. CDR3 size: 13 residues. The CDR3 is CASSLAGVYEQYF. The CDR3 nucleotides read TGTGCCAGCAGTCTAGCGGGGGTTTACGAGCAGTACTTC.

The CDR3 here is CASSPPLTYEQYF. In nucleotides, the CDR3 is TGTGCCAGCAGCCCACCTTTGACCTACGAGCAGTACTTC. This chain joins TRBV3-1 and TRBJ2-7; no definite D call. Looked up from germline, CDR1 is LGHDT and CDR2 is YNNKEL (reference sequence). Between the trimmed V and J ends, which lost 4 bases and 2 bases, there was a span of 9 bases. This CDR3 is 13 amino acids long.

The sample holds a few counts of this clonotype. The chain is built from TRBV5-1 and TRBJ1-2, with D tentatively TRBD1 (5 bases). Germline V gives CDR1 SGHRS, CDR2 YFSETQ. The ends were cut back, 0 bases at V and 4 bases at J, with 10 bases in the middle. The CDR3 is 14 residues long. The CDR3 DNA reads TGCGCCAGCAGCTTGGGCAGGGACCTCTATGGCTACACCTTC. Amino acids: CASSLGRDLYGYTF. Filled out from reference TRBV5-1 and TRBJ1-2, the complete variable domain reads KAGVTQTPRYLIKTRGQQVTLSCSPISGHRSVSWYQQTPGQGLQFLFEYFSETQRNKGNFPGRFSGRQFSNSRSEMNVSTLELGDSALYLCASSLGRDLYGYTFGSGTRLTVV.

This CDR3 reads CASSHIGGTDTQYF. CDR3 sequence (DNA): TGTGCCAGCAGCCATATAGGGGGAACAGATACGCAGTATTTT. This rearrangement joins TRBV4-2 to TRBJ2-3, with D perhaps TRBD1 (6 bases). Deletions cut 3 bases from V and 3 bases from J, with 10 bases between. CDR1 LGHNA and CDR2 YNFKEQ come from the germline V gene. This CDR3 comprises 14 residues.

The CDR3 nucleotides read TGTGCCAGTAGTATAGCAGATAGCAATCAGCCCCAGCATTTT. Its translation: CASSIADSNQPQHF. V is TRBV19 and J is TRBJ1-5; D remains unclear. With 1 base removed from V and 0 bases from J, the gap between germline ends came to 4 bases. The CDR3 is 14 amino acids. CDR1 is LNHDA and CDR2 is SQIVND in the germline V gene (reference sequence).

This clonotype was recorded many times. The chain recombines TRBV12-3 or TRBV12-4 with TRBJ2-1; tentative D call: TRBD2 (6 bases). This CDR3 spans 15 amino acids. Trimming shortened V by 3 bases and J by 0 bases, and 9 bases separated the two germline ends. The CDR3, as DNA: TGTGCCAGCAGTTTGAGGGACTCCTCCTACAATGAGCAGTTCTTC. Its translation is CASSLRDSSYNEQFF.

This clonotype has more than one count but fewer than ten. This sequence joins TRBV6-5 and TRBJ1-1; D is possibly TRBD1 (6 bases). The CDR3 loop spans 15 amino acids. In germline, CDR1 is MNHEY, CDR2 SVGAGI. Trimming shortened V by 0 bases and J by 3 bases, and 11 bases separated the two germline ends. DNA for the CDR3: TGTGCCAGCAGTTACTCGACAGGAGGGGACACTGAAGCTTTCTTT. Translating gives CASSYSTGGDTEAFF.

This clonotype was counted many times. The CDR3 sequence: CASSPGHLATNTGELFF. CDR3 nucleotide sequence: TGTGCCAGCAGTCCGGGACATTTAGCAACGAACACCGGGGAGCTGTTTTTT. The chain couples TRBV12-3 or TRBV12-4 to TRBJ2-2; possibly TRBD1 for D (6 bases). V dropped 5 bases and J dropped 0 bases, with 16 bases sitting between them. The CDR3 contains 17 residues.

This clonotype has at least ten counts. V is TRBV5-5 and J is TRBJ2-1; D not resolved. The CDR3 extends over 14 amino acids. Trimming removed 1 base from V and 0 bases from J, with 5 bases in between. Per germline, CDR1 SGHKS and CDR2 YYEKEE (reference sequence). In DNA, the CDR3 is TGTGCCAGCAGCTTGCCCGACTCCTACAATGAGCAGTTCTTC. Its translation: CASSLPDSYNEQFF. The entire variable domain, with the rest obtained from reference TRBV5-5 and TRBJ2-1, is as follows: DAGVTQSPTHLIKTRGQQVTLRCSPISGHKSVSWYQQVLGQGPQFIFQYYEKEERGRGNFPDRFSARQFPNYSSELNVNALLLGDSALYLCASSLPDSYNEQFFGPGTRLTVL.